This T cell receptor (beta chain) was profiled in a study of cytomegalovirus exposure and HLA in healthy donors. Study observations and caveats: Generally TCR sequences proved uncommon, though certain public TCRs appeared in numerous donors.

Those who donated were healthy bone marrow donors. Germline values: CDR1 LGHNA, CDR2 YSLEER. The CDR3 runs to 15 residues. On this clone: No antigen is known for it. An end of the junction does not agree with germline; a read error may underlie this.

Primers included in the PCR were 60 Vbeta and 13 Jbeta primers. Method: immunoSEQ multiplex PCR; TCRdb's copy keeps in-frame clones and lacks some. The table records roughly 200,000 clones, about four fifths of them present only once. What was sequenced was PBMCs. This TCR came from a female donor in good health and CMV-seronegative. This rearrangement joins TRBV4-3 to TRBJ2-1; 7 nucleotides align to TRBD1. The CDR3: CANSQDRVSYNEQFF. The CDR3 nucleotides read TGCGCCAACAGCCAAGACAGGGTTTCCTACAATGAGCAGTTCTTC.